This is a list of T cell receptor beta chains from one sample in a study of blood T cell repertoires in COVID-19. Profiling relied on immunoSEQ multiplex PCR, and the TCRdb table lists in-frame clones only, not all of them. In the table there are roughly 75,000 clones, 82% of which are singletons. Specimen: peripheral blood. The receptor source for this set is a man over 45 with acute or convalescent COVID-19. The CDR3 runs from the conserved cysteine through the conserved F or W. D genes are given only for firm matches. Some rows have no size entry. The others give once, few or many, or a class for an expanded clone.

j_gene	v_gene	d_gene	abundance	CDR3nt	CDR3aa
TRBJ1-1	TRBV6-4	TRBD1	.	TGTGCCAGCAGTGACTCGACAGGGACTGAAGCTTTCTTT	CASSDSTGTEAFF
TRBJ2-1	TRBV5-8	.	.	TGTGCCAGCAGTCCGGGACTCACACAGTACAATGAGCAGTTCTTC	CASSPGLTQYNEQFF
TRBJ2-7	TRBV25-1	TRBD1	.	TGTGCCAGCAGTTTCGGGACAGGTACCTACGAGCAGTACTTC	CASSFGTGTYEQYF
TRBJ1-2	TRBV29-1	TRBD1	few	TGCAGCGTGGCGACCGGGACAGGCTATGGCTACACCTTC	CSVATGTGYGYTF
TRBJ1-6	TRBV5-1	TRBD1	.	TGCGCCAGCAGCCCGGGACAGGGGAATTCACCCCTCCACTTT	CASSPGQGNSPLHF
TRBJ2-5	TRBV7-9	TRBD2	.	TGTGCCGGGGGGGTGGAGACCCAGTACTTC	CAGGVETQYF
TRBJ2-7	TRBV29-1	TRBD2	.	TGCAGCGCTAAGGCTAGCGGGTTCGGCGAGCAGTACTTC	CSAKASGFGEQYF
TRBJ2-1	TRBV7-2	TRBD1	few	TGTGCCAGCCGGGACAGGGGGCTCTACAATGAGCAGTTCTTC	CASRDRGLYNEQFF
TRBJ2-1	TRBV3-1/TRBV3-2	TRBD1	.	TGTGCCAGCAGCCAACCGGGACAGGGGTCCTATGAGCAGTTCTTC	CASSQPGQGSYEQFF
TRBJ2-3	TRBV7-9	.	.	TGTGCCAGCAGCCAGGGGATGATGAGTATAGATACGCAGTATTTT	CASSQGMMSIDTQYF
TRBJ2-5	TRBV9	.	.	TGTGCCAGCAGCCCCCGGGGTCAAGAGACCCAGTACTTC	CASSPRGQETQYF
TRBJ1-2	TRBV5-5	.	few	TGTGCCAGCAGCTTTTCAGGGGCGACTAACTATGGCTACACCTTC	CASSFSGATNYGYTF
TRBJ1-1	TRBV30	.	.	TGTGCCTGGAGTCCTAGGAGCACTGAAGCTTTCTTT	CAWSPRSTEAFF
TRBJ1-2	TRBV15	.	few	TGTGCCACCAGCCGAGACGAGACAGGAAATGGCTACACCTTC	CATSRDETGNGYTF
TRBJ2-7	TRBV18	TRBD2	.	TGTGCCAGCTCACTGATGGGACTAGGAGTCTACGAGCAGTACTTC	CASSLMGLGVYEQYF
TRBJ2-7	TRBV19	.	few	TGTGCCAGTAGTGTCAACATCTGGGGCGGTGAGCAGTACTTC	CASSVNIWGGEQYF
TRBJ2-1	TRBV7-9	TRBD2	.	TGTGCCAGCAGCTTTTTGGGCGGGAGGGCCCCTGAGCAGTTCTTC	CASSFLGGRAPEQFF
TRBJ2-1	TRBV19	TRBD2	.	TGTGCCAGTAGTGCGGGAGAGCGATATGAGCAGTTCTTC	CASSAGERYEQFF
TRBJ2-4	TRBV20-1	.	once	TGCAGTGCTAGAGATCAGTTCCAACAGTACTTC	CSARDQFQQYF
TRBJ2-2	TRBV3-1/TRBV3-2	.	.	TGTGCCAGCAGCCAGGAGGGGGCTACCGGGGAGCTGTTTTTT	CASSQEGATGELFF
TRBJ2-3	TRBV6-4	TRBD2	few	TGTGCCAGCAGTGACTCCTTGGCGGGGGGGCCCGTCGATACGCAGTATTTT	CASSDSLAGGPVDTQYF
TRBJ2-2	TRBV5-4	TRBD1	.	TGTGCCAGCAGCTTGGCCGGGGCAGGGGGTAGCAGGGAGCTGTTTTTT	CASSLAGAGGSRELFF
TRBJ1-2	TRBV7-2	.	.	TGTGCCAGTGGGGCCTATGGCTACACCTTC	CASGAYGYTF
TRBJ1-6	TRBV18	.	.	TGTGCCAGCTCAAAGGACAGACCAAATAATTCACCCCTCCACTTT	CASSKDRPNNSPLHF
TRBJ2-7	TRBV27	.	.	TGTGCCAGCAGAGACGGAGTCTCCTACGAGCAGTACTTC	CASRDGVSYEQYF
TRBJ1-2	TRBV28	TRBD1	.	TGTGCCAGCAGTCCCGGGACAGCTGTTTATGGCTACACCTTC	CASSPGTAVYGYTF
TRBJ1-1	TRBV19	.	.	TGTGCCAGTCCGCAGGGGACTGAAGCTTTCTTT	CASPQGTEAFF